The 27 T cell receptor beta chains reported below all come from one sample, sequenced in a study of metastatic and nonmetastatic thyroid tumors. Not a single patient had been given any form of treatment at any point before undergoing thyroid surgery. TCRdb re-called the PCR reads via MiXCR. This repertoire shows fewer than 15,000 clones, around 12% found once; its top ten account for roughly 15%. Material: blood. The receptors shown here come from a female donor with papillary thyroid cancer or a benign thyroid nodule (not recorded which). Some clones in this sample may be carry-over from other donors' samples.

This clone was seen ten or more times. This chain uses TRBV6-1 with TRBJ1-1; D may be TRBD1 (5 bases). Germline CDR1 MNHNS, CDR2 SASEGT. V shed 2 bases and J shed 2 bases, with 15 bases lying between them. CDR3 length equals 16 residues. In DNA form, the CDR3 reads TGTGCCAGCAGTGAAAGGGCAGGGTCCGAAAACACTGAAGCTTTCTTT. As protein: CASSERAGSENTEAFF.

This clone occurred many times. The chain joins TRBV28 to TRBJ2-2; a weak D match, TRBD2 (6 bases). This CDR3 has 15 amino acids. The V end was cut by 8 bases, the J end by 0 bases, with 13 bases between. The germline CDR1 and CDR2 sequences are MDHEN and SYDVKM. The CDR3 DNA is TGTGCCAGCCTTAGCGGAGGAGCGAACACCGGGGAGCTGTTTTTT. This codes for CASLSGGANTGELFF.

This clone was picked up many times. The chain's CDR3 is CASSQPVTGELFF. CDR3 bases: TGTGCCAGCAGCCAACCCGTCACCGGGGAGCTGTTTTTT. This chain connects TRBV3-1 to TRBJ2-2; no clear D. Between the trimmed V and J ends, which lost 2 bases and 4 bases, there was a span of 5 bases. Germline V gene lookup returns CDR1 LGHDT and CDR2 YNNKEL (reference sequence). The CDR3 runs 13 residues.

This rearrangement joins TRBV6-1 to TRBJ2-3; D is unresolved. This CDR3 region has 12 residues. Trimming took off 6 bases at V and 5 bases at J, with 9 bases between the two ends. Germline-derived CDR1 and CDR2 are MNHNS and SASEGT. The CDR3 coding sequence is TGTGCCAGCAGCCAGTTGGTAGATACGCAGTATTTT. Amino acids: CASSQLVDTQYF.

This clone occurred many times. The chain is built from TRBV4-2 and TRBJ2-3; TRBD2 agrees at 9 bases. V dropped 4 bases and J dropped 1; count of bases not matched to a gene: 6. The germline V gene encodes CDR1 LGHNA and CDR2 YNFKEQ. CDR3 length: 16 amino acids. In DNA form, the CDR3 reads TGTGCCAGCAGCCCCAGCCAGCGGGGGGGCACAGATACGCAGTATTTT. Translating gives CASSPSQRGGTDTQYF.

This chain links TRBV4-2 with TRBJ2-2; D uncertain. The CDR3 is 17 residues long. The V and J ends lost 0 bases and 3 bases respectively, with 14 bases between them. In germline, CDR1 is LGHNA, CDR2 YNFKEQ. CDR3 nucleotides: TGTGCCAGCAGCCAAGATAATGGTAGTGGCTACACCGGGGAGCTGTTTTTT. It translates to CASSQDNGSGYTGELFF.

Many counts were recorded for this clone. The chain combines TRBV29-1 with TRBJ2-7; 9 nucleotides match TRBD1. The V gene end was trimmed by 0 bases and the J gene end by 0 bases; junction bases not matched to a gene: 6. The CDR3 sequence is 16 residues long. Germline V gives CDR1 SQVTM, CDR2 ANQGSEA. CDR3 DNA sequence: TGCAGCGTTGAAGAGGGGAACAGGGGGCGCTCCTACGAGCAGTACTTC. It is translated as CSVEEGNRGRSYEQYF.

This clone came up many times. J is TRBJ2-7 and V is TRBV15, with TRBD1 identical over 7 bases. V lost 0 bases and J lost 5; bases outside the gene matches: 10. Looked up from germline, CDR1 is LNHNV and CDR2 is YYDKDF (reference sequence). The length of the CDR3 is 16 residues. The CDR3 DNA follows: TGTGCCACCAGCAGAGATCCTCGACAGGGTAGGGACGAGCAGTACTTC. Its translation is CATSRDPRQGRDEQYF.

The chain employs TRBV6-2 or TRBV6-3 and TRBJ2-1; TRBD2 aligns across 11 bases. The V and J ends lost 6 bases and 7 bases, in that order; junction bases with no gene match: 17. The CDR3 has 18 amino acids. The germline CDR1 and CDR2 sequences are MNHEY and SVGEGT. CDR3 sequence: CASSLTSGVNHWKNEQFF. The CDR3 bases are TGTGCCAGCAGCCTGACTAGCGGGGTTAATCATTGGAAAAATGAGCAGTTCTTC.

This clone was seen more than once but under ten times. The V call is TRBV5-4, the J call TRBJ1-1; D is unresolved. The CDR3 is 13 amino acids. Trimming removed 10 bases at V and 2 bases at J, with 15 bases between. Germline CDR1 reads SGHNT; CDR2 reads YYREEE (reference sequence). The CDR3, as DNA: TGTGCCCAGCAGCGCGGTCCCAACACTGAAGCTTTCTTT. Translation gives CAQQRGPNTEAFF.

Regarding this clone: It is likely a read error, because the conserved phenylalanine at the end of the CDR3 is missing. This sequence joins TRBV6-1 and TRBJ2-1; 11 positions match TRBD2. CDR3 length: 15 residues. Germline lookup yields CDR1 MNHNS and CDR2 SASEGT. With 4 bases clipped from V and 5 bases from J, the junction kept 4 bases outside the gene matches. CDR3 coding DNA: TGTGCCAGCAGTGCACTAGCGGGGGAAGACAATGAGCAGTTCTAC. Its protein is CASSALAGEDNEQFY.

This clone is medium-sized by share. The chain joins TRBV6-1 to TRBJ2-3; 11 positions agree with TRBD2. Per germline, CDR1 MNHNS and CDR2 SASEGT. The V and J ends lost 1 base and 3 bases, in that order; junction bases with no gene match: 6. This CDR3 is built from 17 residues. In nucleotides, the CDR3 is TGTGCCAGCAGTGAAGAGGTAGCGGGAGGGGGAACAGATACGCAGTATTTT. It is translated as CASSEEVAGGGTDTQYF.

Comment on this clone: A read error is possible here, since a much larger clone lies one base away. The chain carries TRBV2 and TRBJ2-3; D uncertain. Germline CDR1 and CDR2: SNHLY and FYNNEI. V was shortened by 9 bases and J by 3 bases, with 4 bases between the two germline ends. The CDR3 extends over 10 amino acids. CDR3 amino acids: CARRTDTQYF. CDR3 in DNA: TGTGCCAGACGTACAGATACGCAGTATTTT.

Only a few counts were recorded for this clone. The CDR3 DNA reads TGTGCCAGCAGCGTAGTGTCAGGGAACATTCAGTACTTC. This translates into CASSVVSGNIQYF. This rearrangement joins TRBV9 to TRBJ2-4; tentatively, D is TRBD1 (5 bases). V lost 0 bases and J 7 bases, leaving 8 bases between the germline ends. Germline-derived CDR1 and CDR2 are SGDLS and YYNGEE. The CDR3 covers 13 residues.

This clone was found many times. The genes are TRBV13 and TRBJ1-2, with D perhaps TRBD1 (6 bases). V gave up 5 bases and J gave up 8 bases, with 18 bases separating them. The length of the CDR3 is 14 residues. Germline CDR1 is PRHDT and CDR2 is FYEKMQ (reference sequence). The CDR3 coding sequence is TGTGCCAGCAGCACCCGACAGGACCCGGGCGGCTACACCTTC. Translating it yields CASSTRQDPGGYTF.

This clone has a count of ten or more. The rearrangement uses TRBV10-2 and TRBJ1-1, with 9 bases lining up with TRBD1. The length of the CDR3 is 13 residues. J gave up 5 bases and V 6 bases, and 4 bases lay outside the gene matches. Germline loops: CDR1 WSHSY, CDR2 SAAADI. The CDR3 loop is CASRIQGATEAFF. The CDR3, as DNA: TGCGCCAGCAGGATACAGGGGGCAACTGAAGCTTTCTTT.

This clone was counted between two and nine times. V usage is TRBV6-2 or TRBV6-3 and J usage is TRBJ2-7; 8 positions match TRBD2. Germline assignment: CDR1 MNHEY and CDR2 SVGEGT. Trimming cost V 2 bases and J 5 bases; bases outside gene matches: 8. The CDR3 spans 15 residues. The CDR3 sequence is CASSYRAGGGNEQYF. CDR3 coding DNA: TGTGCCAGCAGTTACCGGGCGGGAGGCGGCAACGAGCAGTACTTC.

This clone was detected ten times or more. Within the sample, other DNA sequences also encode this same CDR3. The genes are TRBV2 and TRBJ2-4, with TRBD1 as a possible D gene (6 bases). CDR1 SNHLY and CDR2 FYNNEI come from the germline V gene. CDR3 length equals 15 residues. Trimming shortened V by 6 bases and J by 8 bases, and 20 bases separated the two germline ends. The CDR3 sequence is CASRVGQGMRDIQYF. The CDR3, as DNA: TGTGCCAGCAGGGTGGGGCAGGGGATGAGAGACATTCAGTACTTC.

On this clone: One junction end disagrees with the germline gene, perhaps due to a read error. The chain carries TRBV11-1 and TRBJ2-2; 8 bases line up with TRBD1. The CDR3 has 16 amino acids. Germline V gene lookup returns CDR1 SGHAT and CDR2 FQDESV (reference sequence). CDR3 sequence (DNA): TGTGCCGGCAGCTCACAGGGGGTGACGAACACCGGGGAGCTGTTTTTC. Its translation: CAGSSQGVTNTGELFF.

This clone counts as medium-sized. The sample carries other DNA sequences with the same CDR3. The chain joins TRBV6-4 to TRBJ2-2, with unresolved D. V dropped 0 bases and J dropped 4 bases, with 9 bases sitting between them. Germline V gene lookup returns CDR1 MRHNA and CDR2 SNTAGT. The CDR3 consists of 15 residues. The CDR3 DNA reads as TGTGCCAGCAGTGACTCGACCTCGGCCACCGGGGAGCTGTTTTTT. Protein product: CASSDSTSATGELFF.

Relative to its sample, this clone is medium-sized. V usage is TRBV6-1 and J usage is TRBJ1-1; D unclear. This CDR3 contains 15 residues. V lost 3 bases and J 1 base, leaving 12 bases between the germline ends. Germline CDR1 reads MNHNS; CDR2 reads SASEGT. Here the CDR3 DNA reads TGTGCCAGCAGTGATTCACGGGGAGAGAACACTGAAGCTTTCTTT. Translated, it gives CASSDSRGENTEAFF.

A few counts support this clone. The chain employs TRBV28 and TRBJ1-3; 7 bases are shared with TRBD1. CDR3 length: 15 residues. Germline CDR1 MDHEN, CDR2 SYDVKM. The V gene end was trimmed by 6 bases and the J gene end by 3 bases; junction bases not matched to a gene: 8. The CDR3 DNA is TGTGCCAGCAGGACCGGGACAGCTATTGGAAACACCATATATTTT. Its translation is CASRTGTAIGNTIYF.

This clone was counted ten times or more. The CDR3 sequence: CASSQVAGNTIYF. CDR3 nucleotide sequence: TGTGCCAGCAGCCAAGTAGCTGGAAACACCATATATTTT. The V call is TRBV3-1, the J call TRBJ1-3; D ambiguous. V was shortened by 1 base and J by 2 bases, with 3 bases between the two germline ends. Germline CDR1 and CDR2: LGHDT and YNNKEL (reference sequence). CDR3 length: 13 amino acids.

This clone came up many times. The gene calls are TRBV20-1 and TRBJ1-2, with 7 bases identical to TRBD1. CDR1 is DFQATT and CDR2 is SNEGSKA in the germline V gene (reference sequence). This CDR3 region has 11 residues. CDR3 amino acids: CRPTGNYGYTF. CDR3 in DNA: TGCAGACCGACAGGGAACTATGGCTACACCTTC.

J is TRBJ2-7 and V is TRBV28, with 8 nucleotides matching TRBD2. The CDR3 totals 13 residues. Germline CDR1 and CDR2: MDHEN and SYDVKM. The V gene end was trimmed by 2 bases and the J gene end by 7 bases; junction bases not matched to a gene: 4. The CDR3 sequence is CASSLKRGQEQYV. In nucleotides, the CDR3 is TGTGCCAGCAGTTTAAAGCGGGGGCAAGAGCAGTACGTC.

This clone showed up many times. The chain joins TRBV18 to TRBJ2-7, with D possibly being TRBD1 (5 bases). Germline V CDR1 and CDR2: KGHSH, LQKENI. This CDR3 spans 15 amino acids. Trimming took off 0 bases at V and 2 bases at J, with 11 bases between the two ends. CDR3 loop: CASSPPNRFAYEQYF. CDR3 DNA sequence: TGTGCCAGCTCACCACCCAACAGGTTTGCCTACGAGCAGTACTTC.

The V gene is TRBV3-1, the J gene TRBJ2-3; 7 bases are shared with TRBD2. Losses at the gene ends were 4 bases for V and 3 bases for J; bases not matched to a gene: 10. Germline values: CDR1 LGHDT, CDR2 YNNKEL (reference sequence). The CDR3 consists of 16 residues. The CDR3 sequence is CASSPQRGPRTDTQYF. CDR3 DNA sequence: TGTGCCAGCAGCCCCCAGCGGGGCCCCCGAACAGATACGCAGTATTTT.